The 9 T cell receptor beta chains in this list originate from one sample, sequenced in a study of CD8+ T cells in alopecia areata. The sequencing template was cDNA reverse transcribed from extracted RNA. Sequenced by immunoSEQ multiplex PCR; TCRdb stores in-frame clones only, minus some. Of about 190,000 clones listed, 59% are singletons. The sequencing here drew on CD4+ T cells sorted from blood, taken at week 0. The receptors were sampled from a human donor with alopecia areata.

The V call is TRBV2, the J call TRBJ2-2, with D unclear. Trimming stripped 5 bases from V and 1 base from J, with 8 bases between. The CDR3 sequence is 14 residues long. Germline values: CDR1 SNHLY, CDR2 FYNNEI. CDR3 coding DNA: TGTGCCAGCAGTCCTCTGGGGAACACCGGGGAGCTGTTTTTT. Encoded protein: CASSPLGNTGELFF.

The V and J genes are TRBV25-1 and TRBJ1-1; 7 bases are a match to TRBD1. Looked up from germline, CDR1 is MGHDK and CDR2 is SYGVNS. Trimming cost V 6 bases and J 8 bases; bases outside gene matches: 6. This CDR3 has 12 residues. CDR3 nucleotides: TGTGCCAGCAGGAATAACAGGGGAGAAGCTTTCTTT. Protein product: CASRNNRGEAFF.

The table lists this clone with a few counts. V and J are TRBV5-1 and TRBJ2-4; D is possibly TRBD1 (6 bases). This CDR3 region has 15 residues. Trimming left V 4 bases short and J 1 base short, with 12 bases between. Germline values: CDR1 SGHRS, CDR2 YFSETQ. The CDR3 region has the DNA TGCGCCAGCAGCAACCTAGACAGGGCCAAAAACATTCAGTACTTC. Its translation is CASSNLDRAKNIQYF.

The V and J genes are TRBV10-3 and TRBJ1-5; D remains unclear. CDR3 size: 12 residues. The V gene lost 2 bases and the J gene lost 5 bases, with 4 bases spanning the gap. Germline loops: CDR1 ENHRY, CDR2 SYGVKD. The CDR3 DNA reads as TGTGCCATCAGTGAGGCGGATCAGCCCCAGCATTTT. Its protein is CAISEADQPQHF.

The chain joins TRBV6-6 to TRBJ1-1; D ambiguous. Germline values: CDR1 MNHNY, CDR2 SVGAGI (reference sequence). Trimming pared 7 bases from V and 1 base from J, leaving 10 bases between. This CDR3 contains 13 residues. CDR3 in DNA: TGTGCCAGCACCCAACGACAGAACACTGAAGCTTTCTTT. It codes for CASTQRQNTEAFF.

In its sample, this clone was seen a few times. V gene TRBV7-3 combines with J gene TRBJ2-5; TRBD1 matches 8 bases. CDR3 length: 14 residues. Germline values: CDR1 SGHTA, CDR2 FQGTGA. Losses at the gene ends were 5 bases for V and 4 bases for J; bases not matched to a gene: 6. The CDR3, as DNA: TGTGCCAGCAGCCCCGGACAGGGAACAGAGACCCAGTACTTC. Encoded protein: CASSPGQGTETQYF. The variable domain in full, with the rest retrieved from reference TRBV7-3 and TRBJ2-5, is GAGVSQTPSNKVTEKGKYVELRCDPISGHTALYWYRQSLGQGPEFLIYFQGTGAADDSGLPNDRFFAVRPEGSVSTLKIQRTERGDSAVYLCASSPGQGTETQYFGPGTRLLVL.

V gene TRBV2 combines with J gene TRBJ1-1; 8 bases are a match to TRBD1. The V gene end was trimmed by 3 bases and the J gene end by 4 bases; junction bases not matched to a gene: 7. The CDR3 runs to 15 residues. Germline CDR1 reads SNHLY; CDR2 reads FYNNEI. CDR3 sequence reads: CASSDQGALLTEAFF. DNA for the CDR3: TGTGCCAGCAGTGACCAGGGGGCCCTACTCACTGAAGCTTTCTTT.

The chain recombines TRBV7-2 with TRBJ1-5; TRBD1 is a possible D gene (6 bases). Germline V lookup: CDR1 SGHTA, CDR2 FQGNSA. V lost 3 bases and J 9 bases, leaving 15 bases between the germline ends. The CDR3 consists of 14 residues. CDR3 bases: TGTGCCAGCAGCTTGGACAGTAGGAAGGGGCCCCAGCATTTT. Its protein product is CASSLDSRKGPQHF.

The genes are TRBV5-6 and TRBJ1-5; D uncertain. This CDR3 contains 13 residues. Trimming cost V 0 bases and J 7 bases, with 8 bases left between them. Germline CDR1 reads SGHDT; CDR2 reads YYEEEE. The CDR3 nucleotides are TGTGCCAGCAGCTTGGCGGACGGCCAGCCCCAGCATTTT. Amino acid sequence: CASSLADGQPQHF.